The source of this TCR beta chain is a study of T cells in Graves' hyperthyroidism and ophthalmopathy. The CDR3 spans 12 residues. After removal of 5 bases from V and 12 bases from J, the junction contained 2 bases not matched to a gene. The V gene's germline CDR1 is KGHDR and CDR2 SFDVKD. Researchers took RNA transcripts and amplified the TCR beta CDR3 regions from them. The TCR CDR3 first-round RT-PCR relied on the HTBI primer set. TCRdb recomputed calls from the multiplex PCR reads with MiXCR, one row per CDR3 protein. The sample shows around 400,000 distinct CDR3 sequences, 15% to 18% of them seen only once.

The receptor was isolated from a woman aged 18-30 years with Graves' hyperthyroidism that later progressed to Graves' ophthalmopathy. Sequencing input: blood. The chain recombines TRBV24-1 with TRBJ2-1; TRBD2 aligns across 11 bases. This CDR3 is CATSVLAGGQFF. The CDR3 region has the DNA TGTGCCACCAGTGTCCTAGCGGGAGGGCAGTTCTTC.